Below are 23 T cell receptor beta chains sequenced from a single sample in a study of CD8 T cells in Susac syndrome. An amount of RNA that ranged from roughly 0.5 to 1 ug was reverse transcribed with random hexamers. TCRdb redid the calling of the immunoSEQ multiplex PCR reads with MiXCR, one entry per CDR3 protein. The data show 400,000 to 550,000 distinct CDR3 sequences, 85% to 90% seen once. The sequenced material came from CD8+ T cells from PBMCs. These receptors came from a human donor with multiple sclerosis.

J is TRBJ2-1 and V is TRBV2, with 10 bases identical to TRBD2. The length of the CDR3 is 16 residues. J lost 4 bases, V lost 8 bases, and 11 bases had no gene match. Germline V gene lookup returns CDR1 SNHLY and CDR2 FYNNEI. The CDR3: CASEPNPGLAYNEQFF. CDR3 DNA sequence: TGTGCCAGCGAGCCCAACCCGGGACTAGCGTACAATGAGCAGTTCTTC.

CDR3 nucleotide sequence: TGTGCCAGCAGTCCACCCGGGACAGGGATTTGGAACACTGAAGCTTTCTTT. It encodes CASSPPGTGIWNTEAFF. The rearrangement joins TRBV7-9 to TRBJ1-1, with 9 bases fitting TRBD1. The CDR3 runs to 17 residues. Germline V gene data show CDR1 as SEHNR and CDR2 as FQNEAQ (reference sequence). V trimming: 6 bases; J trimming: 1 base; junction bases outside the gene matches: 12. Together with reference TRBV7-9 and TRBJ1-1, the CDR3 gives the full variable domain: DTGVSQNPRHKITKRGQNVTFRCDPISEHNRLYWYRQTLGQGPEFLTYFQNEAQLEKSRLLSDRFSAERPKGSFSTLEIQRTEQGDSAMYLCASSPPGTGIWNTEAFFGQGTRLTVV.

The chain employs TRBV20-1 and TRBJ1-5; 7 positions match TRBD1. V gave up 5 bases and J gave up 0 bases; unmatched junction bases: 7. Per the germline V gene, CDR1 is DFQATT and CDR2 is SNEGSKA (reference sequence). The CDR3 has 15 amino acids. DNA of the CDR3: TGCAGTGCTGATACAGGGGCGGTTAGCAATCAGCCCCAGCATTTT. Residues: CSADTGAVSNQPQHF.

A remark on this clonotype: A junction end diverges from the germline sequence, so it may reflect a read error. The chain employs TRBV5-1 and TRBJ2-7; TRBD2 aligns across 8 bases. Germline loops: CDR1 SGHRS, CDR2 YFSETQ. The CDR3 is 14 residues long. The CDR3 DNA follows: TGTGCCAGCAGTTTAGGCGGGGGGACCTACGAGCAGTACTTC. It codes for CASSLGGGTYEQYF.

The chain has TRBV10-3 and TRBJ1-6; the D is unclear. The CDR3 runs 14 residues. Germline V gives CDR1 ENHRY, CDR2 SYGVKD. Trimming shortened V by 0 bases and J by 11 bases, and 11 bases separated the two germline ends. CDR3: CAISESGGLAPLHF. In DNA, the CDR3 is TGTGCCATCAGTGAGTCGGGTGGTCTGGCACCCCTCCACTTT.

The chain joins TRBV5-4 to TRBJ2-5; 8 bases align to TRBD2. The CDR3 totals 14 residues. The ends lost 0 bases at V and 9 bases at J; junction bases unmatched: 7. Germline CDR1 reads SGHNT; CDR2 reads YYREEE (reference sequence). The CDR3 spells CASSLVSSGWAQYF. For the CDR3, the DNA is TGTGCCAGCAGCTTGGTGTCTAGCGGGTGGGCCCAGTACTTC.

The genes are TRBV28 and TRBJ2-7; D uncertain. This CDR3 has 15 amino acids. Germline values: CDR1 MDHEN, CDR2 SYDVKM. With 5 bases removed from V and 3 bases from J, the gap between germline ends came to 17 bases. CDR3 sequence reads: CASSDPPGSFYEQYF. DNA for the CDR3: TGTGCCAGCAGTGACCCTCCGGGTTCCTTCTACGAGCAGTACTTC.

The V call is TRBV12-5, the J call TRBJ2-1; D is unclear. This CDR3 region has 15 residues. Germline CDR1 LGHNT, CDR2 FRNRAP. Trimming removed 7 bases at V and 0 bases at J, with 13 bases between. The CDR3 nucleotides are TGTGCTAGTGTCCCTATACCAAGCTCCTACAATGAGCAGTTCTTC. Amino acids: CASVPIPSSYNEQFF.

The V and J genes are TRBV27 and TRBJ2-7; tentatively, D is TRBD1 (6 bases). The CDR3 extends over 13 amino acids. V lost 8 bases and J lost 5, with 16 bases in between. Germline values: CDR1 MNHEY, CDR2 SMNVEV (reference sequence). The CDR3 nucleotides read TGTGCCAGCTCCAGGGGTGGGGGCGACGAGCAGTACTTC. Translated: CASSRGGGDEQYF.

CDR3 sequence: CASSLVTAYGYTF. CDR3 sequence (DNA): TGTGCCAGCAGCTTAGTGACAGCCTATGGCTACACCTTC. This sequence joins TRBV7-9 and TRBJ1-2, with a tentative D call TRBD1 (5 bases). The CDR3 totals 13 residues. V was pared by 1 base and J by 4 bases, with 7 bases between. Germline CDR1 SEHNR, CDR2 FQNEAQ (reference sequence).

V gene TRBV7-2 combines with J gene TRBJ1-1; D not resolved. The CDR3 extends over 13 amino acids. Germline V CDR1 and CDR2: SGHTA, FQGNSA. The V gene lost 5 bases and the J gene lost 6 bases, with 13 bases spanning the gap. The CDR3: CASSEPGYPEAFF. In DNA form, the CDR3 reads TGTGCCAGCAGCGAACCAGGTTACCCTGAAGCTTTCTTT.

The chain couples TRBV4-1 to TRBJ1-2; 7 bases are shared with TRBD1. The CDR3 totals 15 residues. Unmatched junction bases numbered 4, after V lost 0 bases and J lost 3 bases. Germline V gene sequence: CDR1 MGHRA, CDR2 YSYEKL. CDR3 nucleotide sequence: TGCGCCAGCAGCCAAGATCCAGGGGGGGACTATGGCTACACCTTC. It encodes CASSQDPGGDYGYTF.

The CDR3 spells CASSSTSGGVYEQYF. CDR3 in DNA: TGTGCCAGCAGTTCCACTAGCGGGGGGGTTTACGAGCAGTACTTC. The chain uses TRBV12-3 or TRBV12-4 and TRBJ2-7; 13 positions agree with TRBD2. Trimming cost V 4 bases and J 4 bases; bases outside gene matches: 4. This CDR3 has 15 amino acids.

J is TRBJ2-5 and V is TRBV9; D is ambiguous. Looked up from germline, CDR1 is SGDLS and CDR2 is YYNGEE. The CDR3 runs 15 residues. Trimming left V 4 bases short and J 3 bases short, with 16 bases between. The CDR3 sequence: CASSPDPPAEETQYF. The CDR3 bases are TGTGCCAGCAGCCCAGACCCCCCAGCAGAAGAGACCCAGTACTTC.

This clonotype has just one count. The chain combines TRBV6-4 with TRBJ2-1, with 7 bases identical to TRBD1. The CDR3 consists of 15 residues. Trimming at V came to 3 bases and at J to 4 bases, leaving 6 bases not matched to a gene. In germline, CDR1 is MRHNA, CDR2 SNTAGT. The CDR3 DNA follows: TGTGCCAGCAGTGATGAGGGGGCCACGTACAATGAGCAGTTCTTC. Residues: CASSDEGATYNEQFF.

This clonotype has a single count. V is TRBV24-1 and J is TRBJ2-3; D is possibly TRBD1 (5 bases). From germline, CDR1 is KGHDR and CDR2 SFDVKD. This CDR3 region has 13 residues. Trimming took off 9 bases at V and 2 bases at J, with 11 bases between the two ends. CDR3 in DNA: TGTGCCACCCTGGACACACACACAGATACGCAGTATTTT. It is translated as CATLDTHTDTQYF.

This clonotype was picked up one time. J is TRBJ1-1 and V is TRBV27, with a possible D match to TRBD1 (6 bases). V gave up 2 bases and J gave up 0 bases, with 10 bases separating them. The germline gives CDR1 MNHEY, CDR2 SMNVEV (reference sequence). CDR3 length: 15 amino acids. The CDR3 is CASSLTGPVNTEAFF. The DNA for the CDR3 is TGTGCCAGCAGTTTAACAGGGCCGGTGAACACTGAAGCTTTCTTT.

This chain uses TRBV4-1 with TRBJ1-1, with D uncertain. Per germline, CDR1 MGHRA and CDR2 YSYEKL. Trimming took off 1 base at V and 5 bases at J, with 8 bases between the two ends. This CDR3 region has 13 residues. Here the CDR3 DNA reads TGCGCCAGCAGCCAAGCCTGGGGAACTGAAGCTTTCTTT. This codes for CASSQAWGTEAFF.

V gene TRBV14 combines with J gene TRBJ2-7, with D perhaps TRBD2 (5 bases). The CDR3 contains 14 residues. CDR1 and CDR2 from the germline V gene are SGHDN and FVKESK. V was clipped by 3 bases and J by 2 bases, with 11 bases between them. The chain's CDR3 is CASSHRDLTYEQYF. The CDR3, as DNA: TGTGCCAGCAGCCACCGGGATCTGACCTACGAGCAGTACTTC.

For the CDR3, the DNA is TGCGCCAGCAGCCAAGCTGGACAGGCCACTGAAGCTTTCTTT. This gives the protein CASSQAGQATEAFF. J is TRBJ1-1 and V is TRBV4-1, with 7 bases fitting TRBD1. The trim removed 1 base at V and 4 bases at J, leaving 3 bases unmatched. CDR3 length: 14 amino acids. CDR1 MGHRA and CDR2 YSYEKL come from the germline V gene.

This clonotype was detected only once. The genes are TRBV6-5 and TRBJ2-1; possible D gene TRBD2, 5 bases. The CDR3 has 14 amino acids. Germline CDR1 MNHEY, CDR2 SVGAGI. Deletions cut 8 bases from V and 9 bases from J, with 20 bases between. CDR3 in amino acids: CASRTSSGEFEQFF. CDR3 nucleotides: TGTGCCAGCCGAACGAGCTCCGGGGAATTTGAGCAGTTCTTC.

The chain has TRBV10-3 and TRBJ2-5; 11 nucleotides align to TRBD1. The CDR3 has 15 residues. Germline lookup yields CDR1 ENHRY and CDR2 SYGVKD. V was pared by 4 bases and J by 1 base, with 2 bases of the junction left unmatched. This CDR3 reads CAISGGTGGQETQYF. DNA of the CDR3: TGTGCCATCAGTGGGGGGACAGGGGGCCAAGAGACCCAGTACTTC.

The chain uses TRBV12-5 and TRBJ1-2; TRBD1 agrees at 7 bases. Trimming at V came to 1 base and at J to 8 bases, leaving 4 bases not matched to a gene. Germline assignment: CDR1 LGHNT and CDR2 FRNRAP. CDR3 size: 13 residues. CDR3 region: CASGLEGAGGYTF. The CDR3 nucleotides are TGTGCTAGTGGTTTGGAGGGGGCAGGCGGCTACACCTTC.